This TCR beta chain was found in a study of cytomegalovirus exposure and HLA in healthy donors. Trimming pared 5 bases from V and 4 bases from J, leaving 8 bases between. In germline, CDR1 is LNHDA, CDR2 SQIVND (reference sequence). The CDR3 totals 12 residues. This clone was seen a handful of times. Its specificity is not known. Study results and limitations: Presence/absence analyses took donor sequencing depth as roughly uniform. Upon later analysis, HLA-associated TCR beta chains proved more clonally expanded than other, equally common chains.

60 Vbeta and 13 Jbeta primers were used in PCR. Profiling relied on immunoSEQ multiplex PCR, and the TCRdb table lists in-frame clones only, not all of them. The sample lists some 200,000 clones, over 80% occurring once. The clonotype originates from a man aged 45-65 years in good health and CMV-seronegative. The chain links TRBV19 to TRBJ1-1, with D uncertain. Sample: PBMCs. The CDR3 loop is CASSHNPTEAFF. CDR3 nucleotides: TGTGCCAGTAGTCACAATCCCACTGAAGCTTTCTTT.